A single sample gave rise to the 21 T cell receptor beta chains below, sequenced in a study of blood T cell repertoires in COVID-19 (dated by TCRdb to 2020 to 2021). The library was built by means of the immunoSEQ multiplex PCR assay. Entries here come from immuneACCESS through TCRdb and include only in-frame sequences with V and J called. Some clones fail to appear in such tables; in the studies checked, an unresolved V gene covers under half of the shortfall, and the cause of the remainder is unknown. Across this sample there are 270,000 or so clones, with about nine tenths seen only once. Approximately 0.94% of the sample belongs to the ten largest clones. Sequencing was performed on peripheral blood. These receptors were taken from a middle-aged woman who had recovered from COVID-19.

The CDR3 reads CATRRTGDAKNIQYF. The CDR3 nucleotides are TGTGCCACCAGGCGGACAGGGGATGCCAAAAACATTCAGTACTTC. J is TRBJ2-4 and V is TRBV15; 9 bases align to TRBD1. This CDR3 spans 15 amino acids. V lost 6 bases to trimming and J lost 1 base; unmatched junction nucleotides: 4. The germline V gene encodes CDR1 LNHNV and CDR2 YYDKDF (reference sequence).

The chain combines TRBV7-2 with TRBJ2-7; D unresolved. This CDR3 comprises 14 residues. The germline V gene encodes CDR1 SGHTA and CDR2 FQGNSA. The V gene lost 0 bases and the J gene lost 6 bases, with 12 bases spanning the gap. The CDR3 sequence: CASSLAALGREQYF. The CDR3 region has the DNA TGTGCCAGCAGCTTAGCGGCTCTTGGGCGCGAGCAGTACTTC.

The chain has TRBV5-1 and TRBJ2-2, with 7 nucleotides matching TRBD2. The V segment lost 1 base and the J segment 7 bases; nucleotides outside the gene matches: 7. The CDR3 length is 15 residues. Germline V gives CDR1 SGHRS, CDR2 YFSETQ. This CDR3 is CASSLWSSGDGELFF. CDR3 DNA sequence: TGCGCCAGCAGCTTGTGGTCCAGCGGGGACGGGGAGCTGTTTTTT.

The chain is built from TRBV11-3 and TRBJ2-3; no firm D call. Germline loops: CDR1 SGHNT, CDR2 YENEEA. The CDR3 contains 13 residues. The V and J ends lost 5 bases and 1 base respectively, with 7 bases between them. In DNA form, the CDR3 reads TGTGCCAGCAGCACCCAGGGCACAGATACGCAGTATTTT. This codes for CASSTQGTDTQYF. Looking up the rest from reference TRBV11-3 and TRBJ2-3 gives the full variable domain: EAGVVQSPRYKIIEKKQPVAFWCNPISGHNTLYWYLQNLGQGPELLIRYENEEAVDDSQLPKDRFSAERLKGVDSTLKIQPAELGDSAVYLCASSTQGTDTQYFGPGTRLTVL.

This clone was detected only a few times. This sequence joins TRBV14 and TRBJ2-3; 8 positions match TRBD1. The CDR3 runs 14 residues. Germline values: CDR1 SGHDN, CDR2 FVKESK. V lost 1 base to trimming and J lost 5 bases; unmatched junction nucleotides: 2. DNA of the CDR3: TGTGCCAGCAGCCAAGCAGGGGGCGGAGATACGCAGTATTTT. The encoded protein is CASSQAGGGDTQYF.

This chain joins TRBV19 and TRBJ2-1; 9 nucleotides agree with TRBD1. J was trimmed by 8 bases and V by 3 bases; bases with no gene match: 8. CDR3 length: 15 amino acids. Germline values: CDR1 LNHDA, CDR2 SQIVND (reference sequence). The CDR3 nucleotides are TGTGCCAGTAGTATGGCGGGGACAGGGATCCATGAGCAGTTCTTC. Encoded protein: CASSMAGTGIHEQFF.

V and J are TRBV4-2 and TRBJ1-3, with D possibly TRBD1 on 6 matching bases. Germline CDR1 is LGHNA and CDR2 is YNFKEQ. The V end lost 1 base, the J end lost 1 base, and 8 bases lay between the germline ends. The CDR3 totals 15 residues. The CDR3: CASSQGQVSGNTIYF. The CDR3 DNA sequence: TGTGCCAGCAGCCAAGGACAGGTTTCTGGAAACACCATATATTTT.

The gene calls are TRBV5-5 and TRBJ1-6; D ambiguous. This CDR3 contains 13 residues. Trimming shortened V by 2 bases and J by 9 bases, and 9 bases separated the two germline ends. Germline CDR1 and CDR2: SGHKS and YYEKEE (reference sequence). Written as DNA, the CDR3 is TGTGCCAGCAGCTTTACAGATGGTTCACCCCTCCACTTT. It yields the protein CASSFTDGSPLHF. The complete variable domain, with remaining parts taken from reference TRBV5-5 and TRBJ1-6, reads DAGVTQSPTHLIKTRGQQVTLRCSPISGHKSVSWYQQVLGQGPQFIFQYYEKEERGRGNFPDRFSARQFPNYSSELNVNALLLGDSALYLCASSFTDGSPLHFGNGTRLTVT.

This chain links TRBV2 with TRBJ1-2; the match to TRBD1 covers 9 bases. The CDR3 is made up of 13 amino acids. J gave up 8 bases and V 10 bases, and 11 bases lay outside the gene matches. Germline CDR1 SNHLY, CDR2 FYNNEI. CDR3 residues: CATTWTGDRGYTF. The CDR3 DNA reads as TGTGCCACCACCTGGACAGGGGATCGGGGCTACACCTTC. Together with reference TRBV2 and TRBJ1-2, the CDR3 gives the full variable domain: EPEVTQTPSHQVTQMGQEVILRCVPISNHLYFYWYRQILGQKVEFLVSFYNNEISEKSEIFDDQFSVERPDGSNFTLKIRSTKLEDSAMYFCATTWTGDRGYTFGSGTRLTVV.

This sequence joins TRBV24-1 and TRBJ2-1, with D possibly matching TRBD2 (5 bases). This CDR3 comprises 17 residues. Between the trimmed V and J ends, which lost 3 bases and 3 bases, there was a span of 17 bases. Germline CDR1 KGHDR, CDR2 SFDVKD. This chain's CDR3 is CATSDAGGRRNYNEQFF. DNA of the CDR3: TGTGCCACCAGTGATGCAGGCGGGCGACGCAACTACAATGAGCAGTTCTTC.

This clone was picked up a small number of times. The CDR3: CASSLGATTNTGELFF. CDR3 bases: TGTGCCAGCAGCTTGGGGGCTACCACGAACACCGGGGAGCTGTTTTTT. The chain is built from TRBV5-6 and TRBJ2-2; D remains ambiguous. With 0 bases removed from V and 0 bases from J, the gap between germline ends came to 9 bases. The CDR3 is 16 residues long. Germline assignment: CDR1 SGHDT and CDR2 YYEEEE.

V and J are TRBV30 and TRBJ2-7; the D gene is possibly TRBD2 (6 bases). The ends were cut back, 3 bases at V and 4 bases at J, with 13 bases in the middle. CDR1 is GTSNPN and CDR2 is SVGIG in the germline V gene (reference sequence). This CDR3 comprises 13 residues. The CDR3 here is CAWSPGSGYEQYF. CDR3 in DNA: TGTGCCTGGAGCCCCGGGAGCGGGTACGAGCAGTACTTC.

The CDR3 is CASSELSPGNTGELFF. CDR3 DNA sequence: TGTGCCAGCAGTGAACTCAGTCCGGGGAACACCGGGGAGCTGTTTTTT. This chain joins TRBV2 and TRBJ2-2; D call uncertain. The V gene's germline CDR1 is SNHLY and CDR2 FYNNEI. V was trimmed by 2 bases and J by 1 base, leaving 11 bases between them. The CDR3 runs to 16 residues.

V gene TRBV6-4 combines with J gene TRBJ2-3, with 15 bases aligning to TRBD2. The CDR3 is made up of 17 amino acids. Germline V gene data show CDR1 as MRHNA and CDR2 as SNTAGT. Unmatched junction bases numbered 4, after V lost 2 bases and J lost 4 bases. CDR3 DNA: TGTGCCAGCAGTGACCGGACTAGCGGGAGGGACGCAGATACGCAGTATTTT. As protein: CASSDRTSGRDADTQYF.

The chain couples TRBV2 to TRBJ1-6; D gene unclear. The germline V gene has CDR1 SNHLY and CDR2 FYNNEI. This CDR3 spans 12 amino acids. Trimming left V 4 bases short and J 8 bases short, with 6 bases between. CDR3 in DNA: TGTGCCAGCAGTGGATTAGATTCACCCCTCCACTTT. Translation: CASSGLDSPLHF.

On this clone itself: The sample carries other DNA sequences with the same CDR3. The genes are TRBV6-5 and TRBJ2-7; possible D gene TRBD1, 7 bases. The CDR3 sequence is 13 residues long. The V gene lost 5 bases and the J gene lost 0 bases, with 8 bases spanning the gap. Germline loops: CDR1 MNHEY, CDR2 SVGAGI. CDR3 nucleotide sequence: TGTGCCAGCAGTCAGGGGGGCTCCTACGAGCAGTACTTC. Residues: CASSQGGSYEQYF.

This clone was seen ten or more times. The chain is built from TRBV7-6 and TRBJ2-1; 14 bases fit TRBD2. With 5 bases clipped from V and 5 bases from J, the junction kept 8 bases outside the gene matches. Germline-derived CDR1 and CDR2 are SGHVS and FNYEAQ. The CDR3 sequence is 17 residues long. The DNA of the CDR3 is TGTGCCAGCAGCCTACGACTAGCGGGAGGGCCAAACAATGAGCAGTTCTTC. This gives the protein CASSLRLAGGPNNEQFF.

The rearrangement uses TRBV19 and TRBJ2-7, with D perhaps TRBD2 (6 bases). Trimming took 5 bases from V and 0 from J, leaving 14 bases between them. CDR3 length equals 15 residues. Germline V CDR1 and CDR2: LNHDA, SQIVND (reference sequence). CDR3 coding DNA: TGTGCCAGTAGTCCCCTGGCGGGGAACTCCTACGAGCAGTACTTC. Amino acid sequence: CASSPLAGNSYEQYF.

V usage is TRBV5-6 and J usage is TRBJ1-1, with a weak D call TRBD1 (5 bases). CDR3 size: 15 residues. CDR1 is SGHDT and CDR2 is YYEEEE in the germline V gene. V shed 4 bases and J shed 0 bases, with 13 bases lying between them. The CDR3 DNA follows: TGTGCCAGCAGCCCTCGACAGCAAATGAACACTGAAGCTTTCTTT. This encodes CASSPRQQMNTEAFF. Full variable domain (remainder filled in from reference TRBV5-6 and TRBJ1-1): DAGVTQSPTHLIKTRGQQVTLRCSPKSGHDTVSWYQQALGQGPQFIFQYYEEEERQRGNFPDRFSGHQFPNYSSELNVNALLLGDSALYLCASSPRQQMNTEAFFGQGTRLTVV.

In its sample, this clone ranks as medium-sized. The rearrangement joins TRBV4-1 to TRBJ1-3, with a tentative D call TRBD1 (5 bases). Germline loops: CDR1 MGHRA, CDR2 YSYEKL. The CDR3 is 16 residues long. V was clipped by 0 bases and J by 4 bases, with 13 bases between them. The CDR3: CASSQEGLARGNTIYF. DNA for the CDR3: TGCGCCAGCAGCCAAGAGGGGCTCGCCAGAGGAAACACCATATATTTT.

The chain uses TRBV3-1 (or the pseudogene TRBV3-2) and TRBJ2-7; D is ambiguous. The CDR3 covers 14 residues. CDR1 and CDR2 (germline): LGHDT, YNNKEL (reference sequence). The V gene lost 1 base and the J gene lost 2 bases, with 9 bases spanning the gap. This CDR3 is CASSQGFSTYEQYF. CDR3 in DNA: TGTGCCAGCAGCCAAGGTTTCAGTACCTACGAGCAGTACTTC.